This TCR beta chain was obtained from a study of cytomegalovirus exposure and HLA in healthy donors. Study-wide results and caveats: TCR beta sequences reportedly predicted most subjects' HLA-A and HLA-B alleles accurately.

Concerning this clone: The antigen remains unidentified.

PCR involved 60 Vbeta and 13 Jbeta primers. TCRdb's table, derived via immunoSEQ multiplex PCR, lists solely in-frame clones and lacks some. Of 210,000 or so clones listed, nearly 80% are singletons. Per germline, CDR1 SGDLS and CDR2 YYNGEE. The CDR3 extends over 15 amino acids. Unmatched junction bases numbered 3, after V lost 2 bases and J lost 5 bases. The clonotype originates from a man younger than 35 in good health and CMV-seronegative. The sequenced material came from PBMCs. The rearrangement joins TRBV9 to TRBJ1-4; TRBD1 agrees at 10 bases. CDR3 nucleotide sequence: TGTGCCAGCAGCGTGGGGACAGGGGAAAATGAAAAACTGTTTTTT. It translates to CASSVGTGENEKLFF.